A selection of T cell receptor beta chains follows, all from one sample in a study of Ad26.COV2.S vaccination and SARS-CoV-2 variants. Sequenced by immunoSEQ multiplex PCR; TCRdb stores in-frame clones only, minus some. The sample carries around 310,000 clones, about 90% recorded once. The sample here was peripheral blood, taken in a trial of Ad26.COV2.S vaccine versus placebo. The receptors stem from a person aged 18-65 years who received the Ad26.COV2.S COVID-19 vaccine or a placebo. Each CDR3 is given with its conserved first and last residue. A D gene is named only where the DNA matches it firmly. Clone size is given for some rows only: seen once, a few or many times, or a class if the clone is expanded.

v_gene	abundance	j_gene	d_gene	CDR3aa	CDR3nt
TRBV5-6	once	TRBJ1-3	NA	CASSLFEETHGGNTIYF	TGTGCCAGCAGCTTGTTCGAGGAGACTCACGGTGGAAACACCATATATTTT
TRBV6-5	once	TRBJ1-2	NA	CASSYSLADGYGYTF	TGTGCCAGCAGTTACTCTCTCGCGGATGGCTATGGCTACACCTTC
TRBV6-2/TRBV6-3	NA	TRBJ1-1	NA	CASSYRGNTEAFF	TGTGCCAGCAGTTACAGGGGGAACACTGAAGCTTTCTTT
TRBV10-2	NA	TRBJ2-3	TRBD2	CASSESGVWLAGKITQYF	TGCGCCAGCAGTGAGTCGGGAGTTTGGCTAGCGGGGAAGATAACGCAGTATTTT
TRBV4-3	NA	TRBJ1-4	NA	CASSQTGNGNEKLFF	TGCGCCAGCAGCCAAACAGGGAACGGTAATGAAAAACTGTTTTTT
TRBV3-1/TRBV3-2	NA	TRBJ2-5	TRBD2	CASSQDPSGLSQYF	TGTGCCAGCAGCCAAGATCCTAGCGGGCTGTCCCAGTACTTC
TRBV4-3	NA	TRBJ2-5	NA	CASSQDLGTEETQYF	TGCGCCAGCAGCCAAGATTTAGGGACGGAAGAGACCCAGTACTTC
TRBV13	NA	TRBJ2-5	TRBD1	CASSWGGQGERTQYF	TGTGCCAGCAGTTGGGGCGGACAGGGAGAACGAACCCAGTACTTC
TRBV3-1/TRBV3-2	NA	TRBJ1-1	NA	CASSRGKEAFF	TGTGCCAGCAGCCGAGGGAAGGAAGCTTTCTTT
TRBV7-2	NA	TRBJ2-4	NA	CASSFSGPLAKNIQYF	TGTGCCAGCAGTTTTTCAGGGCCACTAGCCAAAAACATTCAGTACTTC
TRBV28	NA	TRBJ2-2	TRBD1	CASSLETGVFTGELFF	TGTGCCAGCAGTTTAGAGACAGGGGTCTTTACCGGGGAGCTGTTTTTT
TRBV6-2/TRBV6-3	NA	TRBJ1-1	NA	CASSYFAGNTEAFF	TGTGCCAGCAGTTATTTTGCAGGGAACACTGAAGCTTTCTTT
TRBV5-6	NA	TRBJ2-3	NA	CASSLGSGSTDTQYF	TGTGCCAGCAGCTTGGGTAGCGGAAGCACAGATACGCAGTATTTT
TRBV19	NA	TRBJ1-1	NA	CASSRGGNTEAFF	TGTGCCAGTAGTAGGGGGGGGAACACTGAAGCTTTCTTT
TRBV6-4	NA	TRBJ2-1	NA	CASSVGPTTQGHEQFF	TGTGCCAGCAGTGTGGGACCCACCACTCAGGGCCATGAGCAGTTCTTC
TRBV30	NA	TRBJ1-1	NA	CAWSVLGRNTEAFF	TGTGCCTGGAGTGTACTCGGGAGGAACACTGAAGCTTTCTTT
TRBV5-1	once	TRBJ1-4	NA	CASSFDPLGEKLFF	TGCGCCAGCAGCTTCGACCCCTTGGGGGAAAAACTGTTTTTT
TRBV4-3	NA	TRBJ2-5	NA	CASSQGGGQETQYF	TGCGCCAGCAGCCAAGGAGGGGGCCAAGAGACCCAGTACTTC
TRBV4-1	NA	TRBJ1-6	NA	CASSQLPPSPLHF	TGCGCCAGCAGCCAATTGCCCCCTTCACCCCTCCACTTT
TRBV11-2	NA	TRBJ1-3	NA	CASSIRQGTGNTIYF	TGTGCCAGCAGCATCCGTCAGGGGACTGGAAACACCATATATTTT
TRBV10-3	NA	TRBJ2-7	TRBD1	CAISSAGQGADEQYF	TGTGCCATCAGTTCGGCGGGACAGGGGGCAGACGAGCAGTACTTC
TRBV5-6	NA	TRBJ2-7	NA	CASSLVAGSYEQYF	TGTGCCAGCAGCTTGGTTGCGGGGTCCTACGAGCAGTACTTC
TRBV29-1	NA	TRBJ2-7	TRBD2	CSVVPSGGPYEQYF	TGCAGCGTTGTTCCTAGCGGGGGTCCCTACGAGCAGTACTTC
TRBV7-9	NA	TRBJ1-1	NA	CASSSYTEAFF	TGTGCCAGCAGCTCTTACACTGAAGCTTTCTTT
TRBV30	NA	TRBJ1-5	NA	CAWSVEGNQPQHF	TGTGCCTGGAGTGTAGAGGGGAATCAGCCCCAGCATTTT
TRBV7-2	once	TRBJ2-2	NA	CASSQKRVVNTGELFF	TGTGCCAGCAGCCAGAAGAGGGTGGTAAACACCGGGGAGCTGTTTTTT
TRBV3-1/TRBV3-2	NA	TRBJ2-7	TRBD1	CASSPYKQGSNEQYF	TGTGCCAGCAGCCCCTACAAACAGGGGTCCAACGAGCAGTACTTC
TRBV5-1	NA	TRBJ2-1	NA	CASSFGNSYNEQFF	TGCGCCAGCAGCTTCGGAAATTCCTACAATGAGCAGTTCTTC
TRBV5-1	NA	TRBJ2-3	NA	CASSLNQVQSTQYF	TGCGCCAGCAGCCTGAACCAGGTACAGTCCACGCAGTATTTT
TRBV7-2	NA	TRBJ2-1	TRBD2	CASSPGLAYNEQFF	TGTGCCAGCAGCCCGGGACTAGCGTACAATGAGCAGTTCTTC
TRBV6-2/TRBV6-3	NA	TRBJ1-2	NA	CASSYDSRGYTF	TGTGCCAGCAGTTACGACAGTCGTGGCTACACCTTC
TRBV19	NA	TRBJ2-1	NA	CASDAGNEQFF	TGTGCCAGTGACGCGGGGAATGAGCAGTTCTTC
TRBV10-3	once	TRBJ1-2	NA	CAISDYGENYGYTF	TGTGCCATCAGTGACTACGGGGAAAACTATGGCTACACCTTC
TRBV6-5	NA	TRBJ1-1	NA	CASSPPAGRNTEAFF	TGTGCCAGCAGCCCCCCCGCAGGACGAAACACTGAAGCTTTCTTT
TRBV2	NA	TRBJ1-1	NA	CASTKGQPEAFF	TGTGCCAGCACTAAAGGACAACCTGAAGCTTTCTTT
TRBV25-1	NA	TRBJ1-1	NA	CASSLGAGAYTEAFF	TGTGCCAGCAGTCTCGGGGCAGGGGCTTACACTGAAGCTTTCTTT
TRBV28	NA	TRBJ1-1	NA	CASSLGDGGTEAFF	TGTGCCAGCAGTTTAGGGGACGGGGGCACTGAAGCTTTCTTT
TRBV5-1	NA	TRBJ2-6	NA	CASSVQGYTGANVLTF	TGCGCCAGCAGCGTACAGGGTTATACTGGGGCCAACGTCCTGACTTTC
TRBV6-4	NA	TRBJ1-5	NA	CASSGGEDGAEAIQPQHF	TGTGCCAGCAGTGGAGGGGAAGACGGAGCGGAGGCAATTCAGCCCCAGCATTTT
TRBV4-3	NA	TRBJ2-1	TRBD2	CASSQDGSSGSEVNEQFF	TGCGCCAGCAGCCAAGATGGTAGTAGCGGGAGCGAGGTGAATGAGCAGTTCTTC
TRBV6-5	NA	TRBJ1-4	NA	CASRLGPGSNEKLFF	TGTGCCAGCAGGTTAGGGCCAGGGAGTAATGAAAAACTGTTTTTT
TRBV12-1	NA	TRBJ2-5	NA	CASSFALPRETQYF	TGTGCCAGCAGCTTTGCGCTTCCACGGGAGACCCAGTACTTC
TRBV5-6	NA	TRBJ2-2	TRBD2	CASSFLAGQNTGELFF	TGTGCCAGCAGCTTCCTAGCGGGACAGAACACCGGGGAGCTGTTTTTT